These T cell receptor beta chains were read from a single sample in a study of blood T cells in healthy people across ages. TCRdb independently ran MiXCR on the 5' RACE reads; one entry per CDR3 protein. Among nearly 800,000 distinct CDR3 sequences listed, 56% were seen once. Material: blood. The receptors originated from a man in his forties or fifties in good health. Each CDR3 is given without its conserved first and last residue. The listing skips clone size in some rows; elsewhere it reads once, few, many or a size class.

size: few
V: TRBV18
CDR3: ASSPPLDNSPLH

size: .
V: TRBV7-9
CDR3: ASTASGRTYNEQF

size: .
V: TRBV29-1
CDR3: SVDIANEKLF

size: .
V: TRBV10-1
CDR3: ASSEGWSGNYNEQY

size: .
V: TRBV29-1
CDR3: SVPGAGVWEQY

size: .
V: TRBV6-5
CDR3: ASSLTNRGSYEQY

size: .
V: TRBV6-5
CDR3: ASRDVSQGIYEQY

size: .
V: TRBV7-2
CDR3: ASSLTLDRATEAF

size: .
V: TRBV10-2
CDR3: ASSPYLGRGMETQY

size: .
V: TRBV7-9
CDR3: ASRTKPGQGYNEQF

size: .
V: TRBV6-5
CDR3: ASSPPQGANSPLH

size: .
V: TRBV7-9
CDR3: ASSFVESSTDTQY

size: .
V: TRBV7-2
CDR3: ASSLGTLAGSPGRRETQY

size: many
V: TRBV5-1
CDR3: ASSPTGGDTQY

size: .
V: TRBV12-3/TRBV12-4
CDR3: ASSFEGAAYGYT

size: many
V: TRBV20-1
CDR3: SAIGRVNEQY

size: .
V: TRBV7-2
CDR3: ASSSTAANYGYT

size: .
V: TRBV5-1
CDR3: ASSLSGTGDTDTQY

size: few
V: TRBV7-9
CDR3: ASSQQWDPAAEQY

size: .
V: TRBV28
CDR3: ACRDRGQAYEQY

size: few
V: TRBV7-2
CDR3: ASTQNGGTQGTQY

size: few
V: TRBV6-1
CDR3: ASSEAEYEQY

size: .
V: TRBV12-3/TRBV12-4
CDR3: ASSGRQAVDTQY

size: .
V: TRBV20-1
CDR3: SAAMTRGGQWDTQY

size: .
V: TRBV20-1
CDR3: SASRGTLAETQY

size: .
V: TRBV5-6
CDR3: ASGLAGPQKYSNQPQH

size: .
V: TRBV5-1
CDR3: ASSFSRGEETQY

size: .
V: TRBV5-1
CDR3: ASSLARGPETQY

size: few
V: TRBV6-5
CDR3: ASSYSWLAGDQNIQY

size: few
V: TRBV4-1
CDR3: ASSGRREQLTYEQY

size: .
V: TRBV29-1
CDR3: SVVPDSGANVLT

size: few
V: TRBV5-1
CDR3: ASSMGLAGSHNEQF

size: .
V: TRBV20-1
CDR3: SAILIARGQGFEQY

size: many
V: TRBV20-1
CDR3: SAFGASGRVDTQY

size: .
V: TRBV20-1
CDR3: SARGDTVFNEQF

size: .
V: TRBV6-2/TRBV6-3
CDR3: ASRRGGADTQY

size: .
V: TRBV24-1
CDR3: ATSDSKGALYEQY

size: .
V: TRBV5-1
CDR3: ASSRRTGYNEKLF

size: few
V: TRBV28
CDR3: ASRQVQETQY

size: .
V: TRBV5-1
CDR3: ASSLALGRDNEQF

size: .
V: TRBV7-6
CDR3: ASSLAPGGGNTEAF

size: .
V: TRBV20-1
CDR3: SARDSHRSSYNEQY

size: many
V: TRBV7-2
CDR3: ASSPGLIADTQY

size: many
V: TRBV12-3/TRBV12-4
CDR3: ASSLDNLGGPGSPLH

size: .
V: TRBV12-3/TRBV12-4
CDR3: ASSLFNYGYT

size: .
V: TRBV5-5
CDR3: ASSLGWGLTYNEQF

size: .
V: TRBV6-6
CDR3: ASSYRDRGGGYT

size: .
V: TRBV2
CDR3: ATETVNTEAF